This T cell receptor beta chain was recorded in a study of T-cell memory formation after mild COVID-19. Whole-study results and caveats: Cross-reactive memory appears to have joined, as suggested by some responding clones showing up in pre-infection memory.

A word on this clonotype: Its target is not known.

MiXCR, applied by TCRdb to the 5' RACE reads, yields one record per CDR3 protein. Altogether roughly 610,000 distinct CDR3 sequences are present, roughly a sixth being singletons, with the ten largest covering 8.1%. Germline CDR1 and CDR2: SGHVS and FNYEAQ. The CDR3 loop spans 16 amino acids. Trimming shortened V by 3 bases and J by 2 bases, and 16 bases separated the two germline ends. The chain is built from TRBV7-6 and TRBJ2-5, with D maybe TRBD1 (7 bases). This receptor was identified in an adult woman who had mild COVID-19 (a few samples of this study predate the infection). Cell type and time point are not known. Specimen: PBMCs or a T cell subset sorted from them (not recorded which). This CDR3 is CASSFGGTEFQETQYF. The CDR3 nucleotides are TGTGCCAGCAGCTTTGGGGGGACAGAATTTCAAGAGACCCAGTACTTC.